This TCR beta chain is from a study of blood T cells in healthy people across ages. A J-beta primer mix and a sample-barcoded 5' primer were used in a second PCR of about 7 to 11 cycles. Tagging of each cDNA molecule was performed by a template-switch adaptor with 12 random nucleotides. TCRdb independently ran MiXCR on the 5' RACE reads; one entry per CDR3 protein. The data contain under 800,000 distinct CDR3 sequences, more than 40% of them singletons. This CDR3 region has 16 residues. Germline-derived CDR1 and CDR2 are SGHAT and FQNNGV. The V gene lost 4 bases and the J gene lost 0 bases, with 15 bases spanning the gap.

The chain has TRBV11-2 and TRBJ2-5; the D gene is possibly TRBD1 (6 bases). This TCR derives from a woman in her sixties in good health. Sequenced input: blood. The CDR3 protein is CASSSGQNPNQETQYF. In DNA, the CDR3 is TGTGCCAGCAGCTCCGGACAGAACCCAAACCAAGAGACCCAGTACTTC.